The 18 T cell receptor beta chains reported below all come from one sample, sequenced in a study of beta chain features in type 1 diabetes. No antigens are known for them. General observations from the study: TCRB CDR3s were moderately but significantly shorter in Type 1 diabetes patients in all four CD4+ subsets.

cDNA synthesis used the whole RNA isolate, giving expressed TCRB sequences. Profiled with immunoSEQ multiplex PCR; TCRdb holds only in-frame clones, not every one. This table has over 200,000 clones, approximately 11% appearing once. Sequenced input: naive CD4+ T cells from blood. The source is a man aged 25-40 years with type 1 diabetes.

The gene calls are TRBV6-5 and TRBJ2-7, with D possibly TRBD1 on 6 matching bases. There are 14 residues in the CDR3. Germline assignment: CDR1 MNHEY and CDR2 SVGAGI. V was trimmed by 6 bases and J by 4 bases, leaving 16 bases between them. CDR3 coding DNA: TGTGCCAGCAGCCGTACAGGGTCCGCTTACGAGCAGTACTTC. Residues: CASSRTGSAYEQYF.

This sequence joins TRBV6-5 and TRBJ2-4, with D perhaps TRBD1 (5 bases). Between the trimmed V and J ends, which lost 4 bases and 8 bases, there was a span of 15 bases. The CDR3 consists of 14 residues. Per germline, CDR1 MNHEY and CDR2 SVGAGI. The CDR3: CASSSFPDIYIQYF. DNA for the CDR3: TGTGCCAGCAGTTCGTTTCCGGACATTTACATTCAGTACTTC.

The chain uses TRBV29-1 and TRBJ1-1; 10 nucleotides agree with TRBD1. Losses at the gene ends were 7 bases for V and 12 bases for J; bases not matched to a gene: 11. There are 12 residues in the CDR3. Germline lookup yields CDR1 SQVTM and CDR2 ANQGSEA. CDR3 sequence: CSACPTGGASFF. The DNA of the CDR3 is TGCAGCGCCTGCCCGACAGGGGGCGCATCTTTCTTT.

The chain joins TRBV13 to TRBJ1-2, with a tentative D call TRBD1 (5 bases). Trimming removed 8 bases at V and 0 bases at J, with 19 bases between. The CDR3 contains 16 residues. Germline assignment: CDR1 PRHDT and CDR2 FYEKMQ (reference sequence). The CDR3 region is CASSLPGNPANYGYTF. Here the CDR3 DNA reads TGTGCCAGCTCCTTACCAGGGAATCCCGCTAACTATGGCTACACCTTC.

The table lists this clone with a few counts. This chain joins TRBV5-5 and TRBJ1-1; possibly TRBD1 for D (6 bases). Trimming took 2 bases from V and 8 from J, leaving 13 bases between them. The germline gives CDR1 SGHKS, CDR2 YYEKEE (reference sequence). The CDR3 has 13 residues. CDR3 sequence (DNA): TGTGCCAGCAGCTTACAGGGTCCTCGAGAAGCTTTCTTT. Translating it yields CASSLQGPREAFF.

The rearrangement links TRBV25-1 to TRBJ2-1, with 9 bases identical to TRBD2. The CDR3 is 15 residues long. Germline V lookup: CDR1 MGHDK, CDR2 SYGVNS. The V and J ends lost 3 bases and 4 bases, in that order; junction bases with no gene match: 4. The CDR3 reads CASSDMAGGYNEQFF. As DNA, the CDR3 is TGTGCCAGCAGTGACATGGCGGGGGGGTACAATGAGCAGTTCTTC.

The chain links TRBV25-1 to TRBJ1-6; D not resolved. Trimming removed 6 bases at V and 4 bases at J, with 10 bases between. This CDR3 has 14 residues. Per the germline V gene, CDR1 is MGHDK and CDR2 is SYGVNS. The CDR3 bases are TGTGCCAGCAGACGCGAGCCGTATAATTCACCCCTCCACTTT. The encoded protein is CASRREPYNSPLHF.

This clone was detected a few times. This sequence joins TRBV5-1 and TRBJ2-2; 11 nucleotides match TRBD2. The CDR3 has 17 amino acids. Germline CDR1 reads SGHRS; CDR2 reads YFSETQ. V lost 4 bases and J lost 7; bases outside the gene matches: 12. The CDR3 loop is CASSTLAGGSHGGELFF. Here the CDR3 DNA reads TGCGCCAGCAGCACCCTAGCGGGGGGCTCACACGGCGGGGAGCTGTTTTTT.

V is TRBV7-3 and J is TRBJ1-2, with 8 bases aligning to TRBD1. The CDR3 spans 15 residues. Trimming removed 3 bases from V and 2 bases from J; junction bases left unmatched: 5. The germline gives CDR1 SGHTA, CDR2 FQGTGA. CDR3: CASSLTGAQNYGYTF. In DNA form, the CDR3 reads TGTGCCAGCAGCTTGACAGGGGCGCAGAACTATGGCTACACCTTC.

The chain is built from TRBV4-2 and TRBJ1-1; TRBD1 is a possible D gene (6 bases). With 0 bases removed from V and 7 bases from J, the gap between germline ends came to 9 bases. Germline V lookup: CDR1 LGHNA, CDR2 YNFKEQ. CDR3 length equals 13 residues. DNA of the CDR3: TGTGCCAGCAGCCAAGAGGGGGCAGATGAAGCTTTCTTT. Translating it yields CASSQEGADEAFF.

The V gene is TRBV7-9, the J gene TRBJ2-7, with a weak D call TRBD1 (6 bases). With 3 bases removed from V and 1 base from J, the gap between germline ends came to 13 bases. CDR3 length: 15 amino acids. CDR1 is SEHNR, CDR2 FQNEAQ, per germline (reference sequence). The CDR3 nucleotides are TGTGCCAGCAGCTTTACCGGGACAAATTCCTACGAGCAGTACTTC. Translated: CASSFTGTNSYEQYF.

This clone showed up just a few times. The V and J genes are TRBV30 and TRBJ2-2, with TRBD2 matching 7 bases. CDR1 and CDR2 (germline): GTSNPN, SVGIG (reference sequence). V dropped 5 bases and J dropped 2; count of bases not matched to a gene: 5. The CDR3 is 14 residues long. CDR3 bases: TGTGCCTGGTCCGGGACTATAAACACCGGGGAGCTGTTTTTT. It translates to CAWSGTINTGELFF. The complete variable domain, with remaining parts taken from reference TRBV30 and TRBJ2-2, reads SQTIHQWPATLVQPVGSPLSLECTVEGTSNPNLYWYRQAAGRGLQLLFYSVGIGQISSEVPQNLSASRPQDRQFILSSKKLLLSDSGFYLCAWSGTINTGELFFGEGSRLTVL.

This clone was recorded a few times. The V and J genes are TRBV7-2 and TRBJ1-5, with D perhaps matching TRBD1 (5 bases). Per germline, CDR1 SGHTA and CDR2 FQGNSA. This CDR3 spans 16 amino acids. V dropped 4 bases and J dropped 1 base, with 14 bases sitting between them. Here the CDR3 reads CASSSQGGSSNQPQHF. The CDR3 DNA sequence: TGTGCCAGCAGCTCGCAGGGAGGGTCGAGCAATCAGCCCCAGCATTTT.

A few counts support this clone. V gene TRBV4-2 combines with J gene TRBJ1-5, with 9 bases lining up with TRBD1. V was pared by 4 bases and J by 5 bases, with 6 bases of the junction left unmatched. The CDR3 is made up of 15 amino acids. Germline CDR1 LGHNA, CDR2 YNFKEQ. The CDR3 nucleotides read TGTGCCAGCAGCCTATGGACAGGGGCGGATCAGCCCCAGCATTTT. This translates into CASSLWTGADQPQHF.

The chain uses TRBV4-2 and TRBJ2-5, with TRBD2 identical over 13 bases. The ends lost 4 bases at V and 5 bases at J; junction bases unmatched: 7. Looked up from germline, CDR1 is LGHNA and CDR2 is YNFKEQ. The CDR3 runs 16 residues. In nucleotides, the CDR3 is TGTGCCAGCAGCCTAACTAGCGGGGGGGCCGGGGAGACCCAGTACTTC. Translated: CASSLTSGGAGETQYF.

This clone was observed a few times. The gene calls are TRBV18 and TRBJ2-5, with TRBD2 as a possible D gene (6 bases). The CDR3 runs 14 residues. Germline loops: CDR1 KGHSH, CDR2 LQKENI. Trimming pared 3 bases from V and 7 bases from J, leaving 15 bases between. The CDR3 DNA sequence: TGTGCCAGCTCACCCCAGACTAGAGAGGGGACCCAGTACTTC. Translated: CASSPQTREGTQYF.

A note on this clone: The sample carries other DNA sequences with the same CDR3. The gene calls are TRBV7-2 and TRBJ2-1, with D perhaps TRBD2 (6 bases). Trimming removed 1 base at V and 6 bases at J, with 13 bases between. This CDR3 is built from 15 residues. From germline, CDR1 is SGHTA and CDR2 FQGNSA. The CDR3 DNA follows: TGTGCCAGCAGCTTAGTCGCGGGGCGGGGCAATGAGCAGTTCTTC. Its translation: CASSLVAGRGNEQFF.

This clone has just a few counts. The CDR3 is CASSGLAGQKNTQYF. The CDR3 DNA is TGTGCCAGCAGCGGCCTGGCAGGGCAAAAAAATACGCAGTATTTT. This chain connects TRBV11-2 to TRBJ2-3; the D gene is possibly TRBD1 (5 bases). The V gene's germline CDR1 is SGHAT and CDR2 FQNNGV. The CDR3 extends over 15 amino acids. Trimming took off 5 bases at V and 7 bases at J, with 19 bases between the two ends.